These 29 T cell receptor beta chains share one sample of origin, sequenced in a study of tumor-infiltrating lymphocytes in primary liver carcinoma. Unsorted bulk tissue (roughly 19-31 mg) underwent RNA and DNA co-extraction. cDNA specific to TCR beta was made from 500 ng of total RNA, with a constant-region primer employed for priming. What produced the TCR beta libraries was three nested multiplex PCR rounds using slightly modified ARM-PCR. Each of the first two PCR rounds ran roughly 9 cycles with TRBV1-TRBV30 forward and C-beta reverse primers. TCRdb ran MiXCR on the multiplex PCR reads and lists one entry per CDR3 protein. The sample yields about 130,000 distinct CDR3 sequences, roughly three fifths seen once. Source material: liver tumor tissue from sampling region 3. The subset: tumor region T3, left-lateral pole. The receptor source for this set is a woman aged 55-69 years with primary liver carcinoma and hepatitis B virus infection.

Note on this clonotype: This may stem from a read error, because a much larger clone lies one nucleotide away. The rearrangement uses TRBV7-8 and TRBJ2-3; 7 bases line up with TRBD2. The CDR3 runs to 15 residues. Germline V lookup: CDR1 SGHVS, CDR2 FQNEAQ. CDR3 DNA: TGTGCCAGCAGCTTCGGGACTACCCTCACAGATAGGCAGTATTTT. Protein product: CASSFGTTLTDRQYF. The whole variable domain, remainder taken from reference TRBV7-8 and TRBJ2-3, is GAGVSQSPRYKVAKRGQDVALRCDPISGHVSLFWYQQALGQGPEFLTYFQNEAQLDKSGLPSDRFFAERPEGSVSTLKIQRTQQEDSAVYLCASSFGTTLTDRQYFGPGTRLTVL.

This clonotype has a count of ten or more. The chain couples TRBV5-5 to TRBJ1-1; the D gene is possibly TRBD1 (6 bases). V was trimmed by 7 bases and J by 4 bases, leaving 26 bases between them. CDR3 length: 17 residues. Germline assignment: CDR1 SGHKS and CDR2 YYEKEE (reference sequence). The CDR3 here is CASRTTGGPRVSTEAFF. CDR3 nucleotides: TGTGCCAGCCGCACGACGGGGGGCCCTCGGGTGAGCACTGAAGCTTTCTTT.

This clonotype was picked up many times. The chain joins TRBV29-1 to TRBJ1-4; 7 bases map to TRBD1. Losses at the gene ends were 4 bases for V and 8 bases for J; bases not matched to a gene: 7. Looked up from germline, CDR1 is SQVTM and CDR2 is ANQGSEA. CDR3 length: 13 residues. In DNA, the CDR3 is TGCAGCGTTGCCCCGACAGGGAACGAAAAACTGTTTTTT. This sequence encodes CSVAPTGNEKLFF. Drawing the rest from reference TRBV29-1 and TRBJ1-4, the complete variable domain is SAVISQKPSRDICQRGTSLTIQCQVDSQVTMMFWYRQQPGQSLTLIATANQGSEATYESGFVIDKFPISRPNLTFSTLTVSNMSPEDSSIYLCSVAPTGNEKLFFGSGTQLSVL.

The V call is TRBV11-2, the J call TRBJ2-3; 9 bases agree with TRBD1. This CDR3 region has 16 residues. V dropped 5 bases and J dropped 2; count of bases not matched to a gene: 8. CDR1 is SGHAT and CDR2 is FQNNGV in the germline V gene. In DNA, the CDR3 is TGTGCCAGCAGCCGTAGGACAGGGGTAAACACAGATACGCAGTATTTT. This translates into CASSRRTGVNTDTQYF. The entire variable domain, with the rest obtained from reference TRBV11-2 and TRBJ2-3, is as follows: EAGVAQSPRYKIIEKRQSVAFWCNPISGHATLYWYQQILGQGPKLLIQFQNNGVVDDSQLPKDRFSAERLKGVDSTLKIQPAKLEDSAVYLCASSRRTGVNTDTQYFGPGTRLTVL.

For this clonotype: A read error may produce the germline difference seen at one junction end. The chain links TRBV11-2 to TRBJ2-1, with 7 bases aligning to TRBD2. Germline V gene data show CDR1 as SGHAT and CDR2 as FQNNGV. The CDR3 is made up of 15 amino acids. CDR3 loop: CASGLGLGLSAEQFF. The DNA of the CDR3 is TGTGCCAGCGGCTTAGGACTAGGACTGTCGGCTGAGCAGTTCTTC.

This clonotype appeared many times. This chain connects TRBV12-3 or TRBV12-4 to TRBJ2-3; 8 bases map to TRBD2. This CDR3 spans 17 amino acids. Unmatched junction bases numbered 12, after V lost 6 bases and J lost 1 base. The CDR3 nucleotides read TGTGCCAGCAGCCCCGCGGGGGGAAGTGTTCGCACAGATACGCAGTATTTT. Translating it yields CASSPAGGSVRTDTQYF.

This clonotype was seen many times. V and J are TRBV6-2 or TRBV6-3 and TRBJ2-2; TRBD2 agrees at 10 bases. The germline V gene has CDR1 MNHEY and CDR2 SVGEGT. Trimming took 6 bases from V and 0 from J; bases not matched to a gene: 7. The CDR3 sequence is 17 residues long. This CDR3 reads CASSPHSGRPNTGELFF. In nucleotides, the CDR3 is TGTGCCAGCAGCCCACATAGCGGGAGGCCGAACACCGGGGAGCTGTTTTTT.

This chain connects TRBV11-1 to TRBJ2-7, with 7 bases identical to TRBD1. This CDR3 comprises 15 residues. Per the germline V gene, CDR1 is SGHAT and CDR2 is FQDESV (reference sequence). The CDR3 DNA reads TGTGTCAGTAGCCCCGGGATAGGGGGCAACTACGAGCAGTACTTC. Protein sequence: CVSSPGIGGNYEQYF.

The chain links TRBV7-9 to TRBJ1-2; 10 positions agree with TRBD1. V shed 5 bases, J shed 6 bases, and the junction held 6 bases outside the gene matches. Germline-derived CDR1 and CDR2 are SEHNR and FQNEAQ (reference sequence). The CDR3 is 14 amino acids. The DNA of the CDR3 is TGTGCCAGCAGCAGGGGGGGACAGGGGAATGGCTACACCTTC. The encoded protein is CASSRGGQGNGYTF.

On this clonotype itself: The junction does not match germline at one end; this may be a read error. The V call is TRBV11-2, the J call TRBJ2-7, with 8 bases that match TRBD2. From germline, CDR1 is SGHAT and CDR2 FQNNGV. CDR3 length: 18 residues. The CDR3 sequence: CATSVQGEVSGITYEQYF. The CDR3 DNA follows: TGTGCCACCAGCGTGCAGGGTGAGGTTAGCGGGATTACATACGAGCAGTACTTC.

With regard to this clonotype: No conserved phenylalanine or tryptophan is present at the end of the CDR3, so a read error is the likely explanation. The chain combines TRBV11-2 with TRBJ2-7; TRBD1 matches at 7 bases. The germline gives CDR1 SGHAT, CDR2 FQNNGV. The CDR3 totals 15 residues. Here the CDR3 DNA reads TGTGCCAGCAGCTTAGTCCCGACAGGGACCTACAAGCAGTACTCC. Protein: CASSLVPTGTYKQYS.

Of note for this clonotype: Possible read error: a much larger clone is one base away. The chain is built from TRBV5-4 and TRBJ2-7; 10 bases align to TRBD1. The V gene end was trimmed by 3 bases and the J gene end by 6 bases; junction bases not matched to a gene: 12. The CDR3 extends over 16 amino acids. CDR1 SGHNT and CDR2 YYREEE come from the germline V gene (reference sequence). CDR3 DNA sequence: TGTGCCAGCAGCTCCCCCGGGACAGGGGCTCCTCGCGAGCAGTACTTC. Its translation is CASSSPGTGAPREQYF. Combining the CDR3 with reference TRBV5-4 and TRBJ2-7 gives the whole variable domain ETGVTQSPTHLIKTRGQQVTLRCSSQSGHNTVSWYQQALGQGPQFIFQYYREEENGRGNFPPRFSGLQFPNYSSELNVNALELDDSALYLCASSSPGTGAPREQYFGPGTRLTVT.

This clonotype has only a few counts. A much larger clone differs by one base, so this may be a read error. The CDR3 is CSVAGDMSSYNEQFF. The CDR3 DNA reads TGCAGCGTTGCGGGCGACATGAGCTCCTACAATGAGCAGTTCTTC. The rearrangement uses TRBV29-1 and TRBJ2-1; D is unresolved. V was shortened by 4 bases and J by 0 bases, with 13 bases between the two germline ends. Germline assignment: CDR1 SQVTM and CDR2 ANQGSEA. The CDR3 is 15 residues long.

Worth noting for this clonotype: An end of the junction does not agree with germline; a read error may underlie this. The chain recombines TRBV28 with TRBJ2-4; 7 nucleotides agree with TRBD1. This CDR3 has 13 amino acids. Germline V CDR1 and CDR2: MDHEN, SYDVKM. The DNA of the CDR3 is TGTGCCTGCAGTCCCGGGACAGAGCAAATTCAGTACTTC. Its protein product is CACSPGTEQIQYF.

A single count supports this clonotype. Since a much larger clone is just one base distant, this may be a read error. Lacking the conserved final phenylalanine or tryptophan, this CDR3 likely reflects a read error. The chain joins TRBV5-1 to TRBJ2-5; the D gene is possibly TRBD2 (6 bases). Per the germline V gene, CDR1 is SGHRS and CDR2 is YFSETQ. The germline V and J ends were trimmed by 1 base and 5 bases, with 9 bases remaining between them. This CDR3 has 13 residues. The CDR3 loop reads CASSLREYETQYY. The CDR3 region has the DNA TGCGCCAGCAGCTTGCGGGAGTACGAGACCCAGTACTAC.

About this clonotype: Being one base from a much bigger clone, this may be a read error. The chain carries TRBV4-2 and TRBJ2-3, with a possible D match to TRBD1 (6 bases). The CDR3 length is 15 residues. V lost 0 bases to trimming and J lost 3 bases, with 10 bases between them. CDR1 is LGHNA and CDR2 is YNFKEQ in the germline V gene. The CDR3 nucleotides read TGTGCCAGCAGCCAAGAGGCAAGGGGGACAGATACGCAGTATTTT. Translated, it gives CASSQEARGTDTQYF.

Concerning this clonotype: The CDR3 end shows no conserved phenylalanine or tryptophan, and so a read error is likely. The genes are TRBV6-5 and TRBJ1-1; maybe TRBD1 (5 bases). CDR1 and CDR2 (germline): MNHEY, SVGAGI. This CDR3 region has 16 residues. For the CDR3, the DNA is TGCGCCAGTAGTAGTGGAGGGGCCCAGGGTCGGACTGAAGCTTTCTCT. Its protein is CASSSGGAQGRTEAFS.

As for this clonotype: Sequence at one end of the junction differs from germline and may be a read error. The chain is built from TRBV11-2 and TRBJ1-1, with TRBD1 matching 10 bases. CDR3 length: 14 residues. Germline loops: CDR1 SGHAT, CDR2 FQNNGV. CDR3 residues: CANSWDRGNTEVFF. In nucleotides, the CDR3 is TGTGCCAACAGCTGGGACAGGGGAAACACTGAAGTTTTCTTT.

On this clonotype itself: A read error may account for a junction end that differs from germline. V gene TRBV18 combines with J gene TRBJ2-5, with D maybe TRBD2 (6 bases). CDR3 length: 13 residues. The germline V gene has CDR1 KGHSH and CDR2 LQKENI. CDR3 region: CTSSLGTGETQYF. The CDR3 DNA follows: TGTACCAGCTCACTCGGGACTGGAGAGACCCAGTACTTC.

This clonotype was counted at least ten times. The CDR3 region is CASSEESRGDLQNEQFF. The CDR3 region has the DNA TGTGCCAGCAGTGAAGAATCCAGGGGCGATCTTCAAAATGAGCAGTTCTTC. This rearrangement joins TRBV6-1 to TRBJ2-1; tentative D call: TRBD1 (6 bases). Per germline, CDR1 MNHNS and CDR2 SASEGT. With 1 base removed from V and 7 bases from J, the gap between germline ends came to 20 bases. This CDR3 is built from 17 residues.

The chain joins TRBV11-2 to TRBJ2-5; perhaps TRBD2 as D (5 bases). The V end was cut by 5 bases, the J end by 14 bases, with 15 bases between. The length of the CDR3 is 11 residues. Germline loops: CDR1 SGHAT, CDR2 FQNNGV. Here the CDR3 reads CASSQAETLYF. The CDR3 bases are TGTGCCAGCAGCCAAGCGGAGACCCTATACTTC.

Turning to this clonotype: No conserved phenylalanine or tryptophan is present at the end of the CDR3, so a read error is the likely explanation. The chain couples TRBV7-8 to TRBJ2-5; D unresolved. Germline V gives CDR1 SGHVS, CDR2 FQNEAQ. Trimming stripped 0 bases from V and 3 bases from J, with 11 bases between. This CDR3 is built from 15 residues. The DNA for the CDR3 is TGTGCCAGCAGCTTAGCCCTTAGAGACAAAGAGACCCAGTACTTA. Encoded protein: CASSLALRDKETQYL.

Worth noting for this clonotype: At one of its ends the junction is not consistent with the germline gene, which may arise from a read error. The J gene is TRBJ2-2, the V gene TRBV11-2, with a weak D call TRBD2 (5 bases). CDR3 length: 13 amino acids. The V gene's germline CDR1 is SGHAT and CDR2 FQNNGV. The CDR3 bases are TGTGCCAGCAGCAGGGAGAACACCAGGGAGCTGTTTTTT. Amino acids: CASSRENTRELFF.

A word on this clonotype: A much larger clone is a single base away; this may be a read error. The V gene is TRBV7-9, the J gene TRBJ2-7, with 7 positions matching TRBD2. This CDR3 spans 14 amino acids. Per germline, CDR1 SEHNR and CDR2 FQNEAQ (reference sequence). The DNA for the CDR3 is TGTGACAGCAGCTCCCGGACTAGACCCTACGAGCAGTACTTC. Protein: CDSSSRTRPYEQYF.

This clonotype has a count of ten or more. The J gene is TRBJ2-7, the V gene TRBV5-1, with unresolved D. Germline-derived CDR1 and CDR2 are SGHRS and YFSETQ. Trimming cost V 0 bases and J 2 bases, with 12 bases left between them. The CDR3 contains 15 residues. Written as DNA, the CDR3 is TGCGCCAGCAGCTTGGAGGCTAGAGGCCCCTACGAGCAGTACTTC. Translating gives CASSLEARGPYEQYF.

About this clonotype: A junction boundary mismatches the germline segment, possibly from a read error. The chain couples TRBV11-3 to TRBJ2-3, with D uncertain. Looked up from germline, CDR1 is SGHNT and CDR2 is YENEEA. CDR3 length equals 14 residues. CDR3 in DNA: TGTACCAGTAGCCATCGAACAGGCACAGATACGCAGTATTTT. Its protein is CTSSHRTGTDTQYF.

In its sample, this clonotype was seen once. An end of the junction does not agree with germline; a read error may underlie this. V and J are TRBV11-2 and TRBJ2-3; D is possibly TRBD1 or TRBD2 (5 bases each). The CDR3 runs 11 residues. The germline CDR1 and CDR2 sequences are SGHAT and FQNNGV. The CDR3 reads CVSSRGTTQYF. CDR3 nucleotide sequence: TGTGTCAGCAGCCGTGGGACGACGCAGTATTTT.

With respect to this clonotype: An end of the junction does not agree with germline; a read error may underlie this. This sequence joins TRBV4-1 and TRBJ2-7; 9 bases are a match to TRBD1. Germline CDR1 and CDR2: MGHRA and YSYEKL. The CDR3 length is 16 residues. CDR3 region: CASIQDAGQGDYEQYF. The CDR3 bases are TGCGCCAGCATCCAAGATGCGGGACAGGGTGACTACGAGCAGTACTTC.

Worth noting for this clonotype: The junction departs from the called germline gene at one end, perhaps through a read error. The chain joins TRBV4-1 to TRBJ2-1, with 10 nucleotides matching TRBD2. Germline V gives CDR1 MGHRA, CDR2 YSYEKL. This CDR3 spans 19 amino acids. The DNA for the CDR3 is TGTGCCAGCAGCCAACTTATGGTCAAGCGGGAGGGCCTGAACAATGAGCAGTTCTTC. Amino acids: CASSQLMVKREGLNNEQFF.